Listed below are T cell receptor beta chains from one sample, sequenced in a study of sequential checkpoint blockade in melanoma. Libraries were prepared by immunoSEQ multiplex PCR; TCRdb keeps only in-frame clonotypes and omits some of them. This table has roughly 5,000 clones, 35% to 40% appearing once. The specimen was tumor tissue (inferred from file names), collected from a patient given nivolumab and ipilimumab in sequence. Receptor source: a human donor with melanoma. Both conserved end residues are part of each CDR3. D genes are given only for firm matches. The size entry is marked missing in some rows and otherwise reads once, few, many or a size class.

D: TRBD2
J: TRBJ2-3
size: .
V: TRBV19
CDR3: CASLDSGGPDTQYF
DNA: TGTGCCAGTCTGGACAGCGGGGGGCCAGATACGCAGTATTTT

D: .
J: TRBJ2-3
size: few
V: TRBV11-3
CDR3: CASSLGLQLSTDTQYF
DNA: TGTGCCAGCAGCTTAGGGCTCCAACTTAGCACAGATACGCAGTATTTT

D: .
J: TRBJ2-7
size: once
V: TRBV10-2
CDR3: CASRRGGYEQYF
DNA: TGCGCCAGCCGGAGAGGTGGCTACGAGCAGTACTTC

D: TRBD1
J: TRBJ1-3
size: few
V: TRBV6-8
CDR3: CASSRRDSSGNTIYF
DNA: TGTGCCAGCAGTCGCCGGGACAGTTCTGGAAACACCATATATTTT

D: .
J: TRBJ1-2
size: once
V: TRBV18
CDR3: CASSPGVGYGYTF
DNA: TGTGCCAGCTCCCCCGGGGTTGGCTATGGCTACACCTTC

D: TRBD1
J: TRBJ1-1
size: medium-sized
V: TRBV11-3
CDR3: CASSEGQGNTEAFF
DNA: TGTGCCAGCAGCGAGGGACAGGGAAACACTGAAGCTTTCTTT